The clone carrying this TCR beta chain was observed a single time. This sample was taken from a study of blood T cell repertoires in COVID-19. Whole-study context: Material from acute and convalescent COVID-19 was sourced from the United States, Italy and Spain.

Per the study methods: It was from reference gene primer amplification that nucleated cell counts were estimated. TCRdb's table, derived via immunoSEQ multiplex PCR, lists solely in-frame clones and lacks some. That table gives V, J and clone size, and the DNA gave D and trimming. The table includes approximately 130,000 clones, about 77% detected once. Per the germline V gene, CDR1 is SGHRS and CDR2 is YFSETQ. V was cut by 3 bases and J by 1 base, with 8 bases left in between. This CDR3 region has 14 residues. The chain has TRBV5-1 and TRBJ1-3, with D hard to call. The clonotype was recovered from a man aged 80 or over with acute or convalescent COVID-19. The sequencing input was peripheral blood. The CDR3 coding sequence is TGCGCCAGCAGCTCCGAGGGATCTGGAAACACCATATATTTT. This codes for CASSSEGSGNTIYF.